This TCR beta chain comes out of a study of blood T cell repertoires in COVID-19 (dated by TCRdb to 2018 to 2020). Study-wide context: Samples from collaborators originated in the United States, Italy and Spain and spanned both the acute and convalescent phases of COVID-19. The repertoires were released in a freely available public database intended as a resource for research on the immune response to SARS-CoV-2. The material from the prospective study consisted of cDNA or gDNA derived from T cells, B-cell-depleted T cells, or PBMCs. Nearly every sample came with metadata listing a de-identified subject ID, COVID-19 status, age in years and sex. The samples were drawn from two sources: the first 160 participants of the ongoing ImmuneRACE study, and about 1,300 subjects contributed by 6 global collaborators. The dataset comprised deeply sampled blood TCRbeta repertoires from subjects exposed to, actively infected with, or recovered from COVID-19. Where available, HLA class I and class II types were taken from metadata supplied by the sample provider and were not determined by assay-based typing.

Collaborating institutions collected whole blood in K2EDTA tubes following their own protocols. For TCRbeta analysis, collaborators shipped samples in one of three forms: frozen whole blood, isolated PBMCs, or DNA extracted from either of those sample types. Spanning cysteine to phenylalanine, the CDR3 consists of 13 amino acids. The DNA shown is the 39-base CDR3, in frame from base 1. V drops 5 bases and J drops 3 bases, leaving 10 bases in between. On this clone itself: Its antigen is unknown. Per-nucleotide qualities are absent, and no much larger clonotype sits a single base away.

TCRbeta CDR3 regions were amplified from genomic DNA using the immunoSEQ Assay, a bias-controlled multiplex PCR. The study's own analysis went as follows. The number of nucleated cells in each sample was estimated by amplification of reference gene primers within the assay. To quantify the absolute abundance of each unique TCRbeta CDR3 rearrangement, sequence reads were collapsed and filtered. For each sample, productive Simpson clonality was calculated as the square root of Simpson's diversity index across productive rearrangements. TCRdb took over this immuneACCESS table, retaining in-frame rearrangements with V and J assigned. Such tables are incomplete; in checked studies, under half of the missing clones stem from an unresolved V gene, and the remainder is unexplained. That table gives V, J and clone size, and the DNA gave D and trimming. The sample data list approximately 270,000 clones, and approximately 89% of these were observed just once. The ten largest clones capture approximately 9.7% of the sample.

What the study reported, not specific to this receptor: Clinical and demographic metadata were provided uncurated, with the amount varying by source and participant.

Recombination connected TRBV12-3 or TRBV12-4 to TRBJ1-1; the D region possibly corresponds to TRBD1 (6 bases align). The sample taken for sequencing was peripheral blood. This TCR derives from a man aged 35 to 55 with active or convalescent COVID-19. The CDR3 protein is CASSAGVHTEAFF. The DNA sequence is given as TGTGCCAGCAGTGCAGGGGTTCACACTGAAGCTTTCTTT.